This T cell receptor (beta chain) was documented in a study of cytomegalovirus exposure and HLA in healthy donors. The V end lost 2 bases, the J end lost 3 bases, and 5 bases lay between the germline ends. This CDR3 is 12 amino acids long. Germline assignment: CDR1 MDHEN and CDR2 SYDVKM. Study-wide results and limits: What a later analysis reportedly showed was that an Asian-associated ancestry cluster had fewer N-insertions than the approximately 700-donor mean. A later analysis found most CMV-associated TCR beta chains apparently HLA-restricted.

Primers included in the PCR were 60 Vbeta and 13 Jbeta primers. This table comes from immunoSEQ multiplex PCR, and its TCRdb copy is limited to in-frame clones, with some not included. This table has 95,000 to 100,000 clones, roughly four fifths appearing once. In regard to this clone: Its target is not known.

The sequence was collected from a middle-aged man in good health and CMV-seronegative. What was sequenced was PBMCs. The gene calls are TRBV28 and TRBJ2-7; D is ambiguous. The DNA for the CDR3 is TGTGCCAGCAGTTTACCAGACTACGAGCAGTACTTC. Translation gives CASSLPDYEQYF.